This TCR beta chain comes out of a study of cytomegalovirus exposure and HLA in healthy donors. As to this clone: Its antigen is undetermined.

PCR amplification relied on 60 Vbeta primers (plus 13 Jbeta primers). TCRdb's table, derived via immunoSEQ multiplex PCR, lists solely in-frame clones and lacks some. The table records some 130,000 clones, 65% to 85% of them present only once. The ends lost 4 bases at V and 6 bases at J; junction bases unmatched: 6. The CDR3 extends over 16 amino acids. The V gene's germline CDR1 is MNHNS and CDR2 SASEGT. Findings of the study overall: As confirmed in vitro, three CMV-associated chains were specific for CMV antigens.

This clonotype originated in a man between 18 and 35 years old in good health and CMV-seronegative. Material for sequencing was PBMCs. The rearrangement joins TRBV6-1 to TRBJ1-6; 10 nucleotides line up with TRBD1. CDR3 coding DNA: TGTGCCAGCAGTGCCGGGACAGGGGTGGGTAATTCACCCCTCCACTTT. It encodes CASSAGTGVGNSPLHF.